This T cell receptor beta chain was sequenced during a study of control samples from healthy donors and cancer patients. The ends were cut back, 3 bases at V and 6 bases at J, with 17 bases in the middle. The CDR3 has 14 amino acids. The germline gives CDR1 DFQATT, CDR2 SNEGSKA (reference sequence). This clone was picked up a small number of times. Libraries were prepared by immunoSEQ multiplex PCR; TCRdb keeps only in-frame clonotypes and omits some of them. The sample carries around 170,000 clones, 88% recorded once. The specimen sequenced was blood. This receptor was identified in a woman in her twenties or thirties in good health. This rearrangement joins TRBV20-1 to TRBJ1-2; D is undetermined. The CDR3 DNA reads as TGCAGTGCTAGTCCTGCGTCCGATGGGAATGGCTACACCTTC. This gives the protein CSASPASDGNGYTF.